These T cell receptor beta chains were read from a single sample in a study of blood T cell dynamics during melanoma immunotherapy. This table comes from immunoSEQ multiplex PCR, and its TCRdb copy is limited to in-frame clones, with some not included. The sample records approximately 10,000 clones, approximately 90% being singletons. The sample in question was blood, obtained from a patient treated with checkpoint blockade. The receptors were gathered from a human donor with melanoma. CDR3s include the opening cysteine and the closing phenylalanine or tryptophan. A D gene is named only where the DNA matches it firmly. The listing skips clone size in some rows; elsewhere it reads once, few, many or a size class.

cdr3_aa,cdr3_nt,d_call,clone_size,v_call,j_call
CASSVKGIGYGYTF,TGTGCCAGCAGCGTGAAGGGGATCGGCTATGGCTACACCTTC,-,-,TRBV9,TRBJ1-2
CASSGGTATYEQYF,TGTGCCAGCAGTGGCGGGACAGCGACCTACGAGCAGTACTTC,-,-,TRBV6-1,TRBJ2-7
CASSLAGGANYGYTF,TGTGCCAGCAGCTTAGCGGGAGGGGCCAACTATGGCTACACCTTC,-,few,TRBV7-6,TRBJ1-2
CASRVRGTYEQYF,TGTGCCAGCAGAGTACGGGGAACCTACGAGCAGTACTTC,-,-,TRBV2,TRBJ2-7
CASSLVDQPQHF,TGTGCCAGCAGCTTAGTGGATCAGCCCCAGCATTTT,-,-,TRBV7-8,TRBJ1-5
CASSLGGPSTNEKLFF,TGTGCCAGCAGTTTAGGGGGCCCATCAACTAATGAAAAACTGTTTTTT,-,-,TRBV27,TRBJ1-4
CASSRSAGRAYEQYF,TGTGCCAGCAGCCGCTCGGCAGGGAGGGCCTACGAGCAGTACTTC,TRBD2,-,TRBV5-8,TRBJ2-7
CASSPGTGGSSYNEQFF,TGCGCCAGCAGCCCCGGGACAGGGGGAAGCTCCTACAATGAGCAGTTCTTC,TRBD1,-,TRBV5-1,TRBJ2-1
CASRSGTKAFF,TGTGCCAGCAGATCCGGGACCAAAGCTTTCTTT,-,-,TRBV28,TRBJ1-1
CASSLSYPTGELFF,TGTGCCAGCAGTTTATCTTACCCGACCGGGGAGCTGTTTTTT,-,-,TRBV27,TRBJ2-2
CASSIGSGYNEQFF,TGTGCCAGTAGTATAGGGAGCGGGTATAATGAGCAGTTCTTC,-,-,TRBV19,TRBJ2-1
CASSLFHGVGVTSGSSNEQFF,TGTGCCAGCAGTTTATTTCATGGGGTCGGTGTTACTAGCGGGAGTAGCAATGAGCAGTTCTTC,TRBD2,-,TRBV27,TRBJ2-1
CAWDQGTAMINYGYTF,TGTGCCTGGGACCAGGGGACAGCCATGATTAACTATGGCTACACCTTC,TRBD1,-,TRBV30,TRBJ1-2
CASMSTTIYF,TGTGCCAGCATGTCGACCACCATATATTTT,-,-,TRBV28,TRBJ1-3
CASKSKGQGYGYTF,TGTGCCAGTAAATCTAAGGGACAGGGCTATGGCTACACCTTC,TRBD1,-,TRBV19,TRBJ1-2
CASSQGTGWVGTEAFF,TGTGCCAGCAGCCAGGGGACAGGGTGGGTGGGAACTGAAGCTTTCTTT,TRBD1,-,TRBV11-2,TRBJ1-1
CASRWTPNTEAFF,TGTGCCAGCAGATGGACACCGAACACTGAAGCTTTCTTT,-,once,TRBV2,TRBJ1-1
CASRRGLQTGELFF,TGTGCCAGCAGGCGAGGACTTCAGACCGGGGAGCTGTTTTTT,-,-,TRBV6-6,TRBJ2-2
CASSEATTETQYF,TGTGCCAGCAGTGAGGCAACCACAGAGACCCAGTACTTC,-,-,TRBV2,TRBJ2-5
CASSPPGSRGHYTF,TGTGCCAGCTCACCCCCGGGATCTCGGGGCCATTACACCTTC,-,few,TRBV18,TRBJ1-2
CASSLGLAGEQFF,TGTGCCAGTAGTCTCGGACTAGCGGGGGAGCAGTTCTTC,TRBD2,-,TRBV19,TRBJ2-1
CASSERLSNTGELFF,TGCGCCAGCAGTGAGCGGCTGTCGAACACCGGGGAGCTGTTTTTT,-,-,TRBV10-2,TRBJ2-2
CASSLGGQETQYF,TGTGCCAGCAGCTTGGGGGGGCAAGAGACCCAGTACTTC,TRBD2,-,TRBV11-3,TRBJ2-5
CASSSDSLYGYTF,TGTGCCAGCAGCTCTGACTCCCTCTATGGCTACACCTTC,-,-,TRBV5-5,TRBJ1-2
CASSGDGPEGYTF,TGTGCCAGCAGCGGCGACGGGCCTGAGGGCTACACCTTC,-,few,TRBV7-2,TRBJ1-2
CASSLEAVYGYTF,TGCGCCAGCAGCTTGGAGGCGGTCTATGGCTACACCTTC,-,-,TRBV5-1,TRBJ1-2
CASSGGLSGDQPQHF,TGTGCCAGCAGTGGGGGGTTATCAGGGGATCAGCCCCAGCATTTT,-,few,TRBV25-1,TRBJ1-5
CASSRDPASGIVHEQYF,TGTGCCAGCAGCCGAGACCCCGCTAGCGGGATAGTCCACGAGCAGTACTTC,TRBD2,-,TRBV4-2,TRBJ2-7
CANLPTGTCGSGNTIYF,TGTGCCAACCTACCGACAGGGACTTGCGGCTCTGGAAACACCATATATTTT,TRBD1,-,TRBV9,TRBJ1-3
CASSPDSLRELFF,TGCGCCAGCAGCCCGGACAGTCTCCGGGAGCTGTTTTTT,-,few,TRBV5-1,TRBJ2-2
CASSQTGGVSPLHF,TGTGCCAGCAGCCAAACAGGGGGCGTTTCACCCCTCCACTTT,TRBD1,few,TRBV14,TRBJ1-6
CASRPTAATYNEQFF,TGTGCCAGCAGACCAACAGCGGCTACCTACAATGAGCAGTTCTTC,-,once,TRBV14,TRBJ2-1
CASSEGPGSTDTQYF,TGTGCCAGCAGTGAAGGGCCGGGAAGCACAGATACGCAGTATTTT,-,-,TRBV6-4,TRBJ2-3
CASSLEGASDTQYF,TGTGCCAGCAGCTTGGAGGGGGCATCAGATACGCAGTATTTT,-,-,TRBV7-9,TRBJ2-3
CASSLSMGVGNTEAFF,TGTGCCAGCAGCTTATCTATGGGAGTTGGCAACACTGAAGCTTTCTTT,-,-,TRBV7-6,TRBJ1-1
CASSNQEAFF,TGTGCCAGCAGTAACCAAGAAGCTTTCTTT,-,-,TRBV6-6,TRBJ1-1
CASSQDGTGGGIQYF,TGTGCCAGCAGCCAAGATGGGACAGGGGGCGGCATTCAGTACTTC,TRBD1,-,TRBV4-2,TRBJ2-4
CATSRAPAPDNYGYTF,TGTGCCACCAGCAGAGCCCCCGCGCCCGACAACTATGGCTACACCTTC,-,once,TRBV15,TRBJ1-2
CASSVGRTGELVGYTF,TGTGCCAGCAGCGTAGGTAGGACAGGGGAACTAGTCGGCTACACCTTC,TRBD1,-,TRBV9,TRBJ1-2
CASSPGTGDEKLFF,TGTGCCAGCAGCCCCGGGACAGGAGATGAAAAACTGTTTTTT,TRBD1,-,TRBV6-5,TRBJ1-4
CASSVQGESYEQYF,TGTGCCAGCAGTGTACAGGGAGAGTCCTACGAGCAGTACTTC,-,-,TRBV27,TRBJ2-7
CASRLQDSEQYF,TGTGCCAGCAGATTACAGGACTCCGAGCAGTACTTC,-,-,TRBV6-6,TRBJ2-7
CASSLTTRATGELFF,TGTGCCAGCAGCTTGACAACAAGGGCCACCGGGGAGCTGTTTTTT,-,-,TRBV7-2,TRBJ2-2
CASSQDTGGGYEQYF,TGTGCCAGCAGCCAAGATACCGGGGGAGGGTACGAGCAGTACTTC,TRBD2,-,TRBV4-2,TRBJ2-7
CASSQNRQVMNTEAFF,TGCGCCAGCAGCCAGAATAGACAGGTAATGAACACTGAAGCTTTCTTT,-,-,TRBV4-1,TRBJ1-1
CASSLGTGPDTQYF,TGTGCCAGCAGCCTCGGGACAGGGCCCGATACGCAGTATTTT,TRBD1,-,TRBV9,TRBJ2-3
CASSVIEGRAEAFF,TGTGCCAGCAGTGTCATTGAGGGACGGGCCGAAGCTTTCTTT,-,few,TRBV2,TRBJ1-1
CASSEQDRGQYF,TGCGCCAGCAGTGAACAGGACCGCGGGCAGTATTTT,-,once,TRBV10-2,TRBJ2-3
CASRGLAGGPDTGELFF,TGTGCCAGCAGGGGACTAGCGGGAGGGCCAGACACCGGGGAGCTGTTTTTT,TRBD2,-,TRBV11-2,TRBJ2-2
CASRLTGIGEQYF,TGTGCCAGCAGATTGACAGGGATCGGCGAGCAGTACTTC,TRBD1,-,TRBV11-2,TRBJ2-7